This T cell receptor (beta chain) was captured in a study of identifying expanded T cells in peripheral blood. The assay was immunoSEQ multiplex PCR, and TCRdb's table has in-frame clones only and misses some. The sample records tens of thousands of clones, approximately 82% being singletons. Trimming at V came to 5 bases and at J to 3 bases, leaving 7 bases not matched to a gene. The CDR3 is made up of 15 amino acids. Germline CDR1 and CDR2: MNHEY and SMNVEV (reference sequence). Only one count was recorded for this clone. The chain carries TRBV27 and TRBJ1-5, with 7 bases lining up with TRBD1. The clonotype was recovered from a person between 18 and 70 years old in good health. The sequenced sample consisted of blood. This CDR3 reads CASSTLEGANQPQHF. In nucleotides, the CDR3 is TGTGCCAGCAGTACCCTCGAGGGGGCCAATCAGCCCCAGCATTTT.